These T cell receptor beta chains were read from a single sample in a study of blood T cell repertoires in COVID-19. Using immunoSEQ multiplex PCR, the repertoire was profiled, and TCRdb retains in-frame clones only, with some absent. The data show under 85,000 clones, with over 70% seen just once and 39% held by the top ten. The specimen sequenced was peripheral blood. The receptors originated from a man older than 75 with active or convalescent COVID-19. Each CDR3 is given without its conserved first and last residue. D genes are given only for firm matches.

TRBJ2-1,TRBD2,TRBV24-1,ATRGSSGSSNEQF
TRBJ2-7,TRBD1,TRBV18,ASSYDRAEQY
TRBJ2-7,.,TRBV5-1,ASTLQVNSYEQY
TRBJ1-2,.,TRBV30,AWSVTVNYGYT
TRBJ1-2,.,TRBV19,ASIANTNYGYT
TRBJ2-1,.,TRBV7-6,ASSLARDNEQF
TRBJ1-1,TRBD1,TRBV27,ASVRTGENTEAF
TRBJ2-6,.,TRBV2,ASSGRWILSGANVLT
TRBJ1-2,.,TRBV27,ASSYRGYYGYT
TRBJ1-2,.,TRBV5-4,ASSLEVFRGLGYGYT
TRBJ2-3,TRBD1,TRBV19,ASSPPGQGTDTQY
TRBJ2-3,.,TRBV5-1,ASRSYGTRHTDTQY
TRBJ1-4,.,TRBV6-1,ASSERSGLNEKLF
TRBJ1-2,.,TRBV5-1,ASSLGANYGYT
TRBJ1-5,.,TRBV10-1,ASRRTPRYGKPQH
TRBJ1-2,.,TRBV25-1,ASSLTGSYGYT
TRBJ1-1,.,TRBV6-2/TRBV6-3,ASSFGTPVNTEAF
TRBJ2-2,.,TRBV6-4,ASSKLEGGELF
TRBJ2-5,.,TRBV5-1,ASSLAQQETQY
TRBJ2-3,.,TRBV7-9,ASSSRQTDTQY
TRBJ2-1,TRBD2,TRBV19,ASSIRLAGSYNEQF
TRBJ1-1,TRBD1,TRBV29-1,SVQTGQTEAF
TRBJ2-7,.,TRBV7-9,ASSFQVDEQY
TRBJ2-3,TRBD1,TRBV6-2/TRBV6-3,ASSYARQGVLADTQY
TRBJ2-3,.,TRBV6-4,ASSGIGGDTQY
TRBJ1-2,.,TRBV25-1,ASSGRENYGYT
TRBJ2-7,TRBD2,TRBV11-1,ASSFPSGETYEQY
TRBJ1-1,.,TRBV7-2,ASSLASYTEAF
TRBJ2-4,TRBD2,TRBV3-1/TRBV3-2,ASSHHGAGGVNIQY
TRBJ2-7,.,TRBV5-1,ASRSRDEQY
TRBJ2-5,TRBD2,TRBV4-1,ASSQDLRGRTQY